Shown below are 23 T cell receptor beta chains from a single sample sequenced in a study of blood T cell repertoires in COVID-19. Generated by immunoSEQ multiplex PCR, the TCRdb table keeps only in-frame clones and is missing some. The sample contains 250,000 to 300,000 clones, roughly 90% of which appear only once. The sequenced sample was peripheral blood. The receptors were gathered from a woman aged 65 to 85 with COVID-19, enrolled during active disease.

The rearrangement links TRBV5-4 to TRBJ1-2; 9 bases map to TRBD1. Trimming at V came to 5 bases and at J to 6 bases, leaving 5 bases not matched to a gene. Germline CDR1 SGHNT, CDR2 YYREEE (reference sequence). This CDR3 comprises 13 residues. CDR3 sequence reads: CASRPWTGDGYTF. DNA for the CDR3: TGTGCCAGCAGACCCTGGACAGGGGATGGCTACACCTTC. The variable domain in full, completed from reference TRBV5-4 and TRBJ1-2, reads ETGVTQSPTHLIKTRGQQVTLRCSSQSGHNTVSWYQQALGQGPQFIFQYYREEENGRGNFPPRFSGLQFPNYSSELNVNALELDDSALYLCASRPWTGDGYTFGSGTRLTVV.

The chain's CDR3 is CASSLGTEAGELFF. The CDR3 region has the DNA TGTGCCAGCAGCTTGGGGACGGAGGCCGGGGAGCTGTTTTTT. The chain uses TRBV5-5 and TRBJ2-2, with a tentative D call TRBD2 (5 bases). This CDR3 comprises 14 residues. V lost 0 bases to trimming and J lost 6 bases, with 9 bases between them. Germline V gene data show CDR1 as SGHKS and CDR2 as YYEKEE (reference sequence).

This chain joins TRBV7-9 and TRBJ2-3; 9 bases fit TRBD2. This CDR3 is built from 16 residues. Germline CDR1 reads SEHNR; CDR2 reads FQNEAQ (reference sequence). V dropped 1 base and J dropped 3; count of bases not matched to a gene: 5. The CDR3 loop reads CASSLGTLAGTDTQYF. CDR3 nucleotides: TGTGCCAGCAGCTTAGGGACTCTAGCGGGGACAGATACGCAGTATTTT.

V and J are TRBV5-8 and TRBJ1-2, with D unresolved. V lost 0 bases and J lost 6, with 6 bases in between. CDR1 and CDR2 from the germline V gene are SGHTS and YDEGEE. There are 12 residues in the CDR3. CDR3 sequence: CASSLVADGYTF. CDR3 DNA sequence: TGTGCCAGCAGCTTGGTTGCAGATGGCTACACCTTC.

The V gene is TRBV27, the J gene TRBJ1-3; a possible D gene is TRBD1 (5 bases). V lost 3 bases and J 0 bases, leaving 12 bases between the germline ends. The CDR3 consists of 16 residues. CDR1 and CDR2 (germline): MNHEY, SMNVEV (reference sequence). CDR3 sequence (DNA): TGTGCCAGCAGTTTTCTAGGGGAAAGCTCTGGAAACACCATATATTTT. Its protein is CASSFLGESSGNTIYF.

V and J are TRBV30 and TRBJ1-4; D possibly corresponds to TRBD1 (6 bases). The length of the CDR3 is 13 residues. With 0 bases removed from V and 4 bases from J, the gap between germline ends came to 6 bases. Germline CDR1 GTSNPN, CDR2 SVGIG (reference sequence). This CDR3 is CAWSVQGNEKLFF. As DNA, the CDR3 is TGTGCCTGGAGTGTACAGGGTAATGAAAAACTGTTTTTT.

V usage is TRBV10-3 and J usage is TRBJ1-1, with D hard to call. The V and J ends lost 6 bases and 5 bases respectively, with 13 bases between them. The germline gives CDR1 ENHRY, CDR2 SYGVKD. CDR3 length: 13 amino acids. The CDR3 loop is CAIRRELVTEAFF. In DNA, the CDR3 is TGTGCCATCAGGCGGGAGTTGGTAACTGAAGCTTTCTTT.

In regard to this clone: In the same sample, other DNA sequences code for this CDR3. The genes are TRBV19 and TRBJ1-5; perhaps TRBD1 as D (5 bases). The CDR3 extends over 14 amino acids. Germline CDR1 reads LNHDA; CDR2 reads SQIVND (reference sequence). Trimming removed 3 bases from V and 7 bases from J, with 13 bases in between. CDR3 loop: CASSIGGVGQPQHF. For the CDR3, the DNA is TGTGCCAGTAGTATCGGGGGTGTCGGCCAGCCCCAGCATTTT.

This clone turned up a few times. V usage is TRBV10-3 and J usage is TRBJ2-1; D might be TRBD2 (5 bases). V lost 2 bases, J lost 13 bases, and 9 bases lay in between. Germline CDR1 reads ENHRY; CDR2 reads SYGVKD. The CDR3 runs 11 residues. In nucleotides, the CDR3 is TGTGCCATCAGTGAGGCGGGCTTACAGTTCTTC. This sequence encodes CAISEAGLQFF.

The genes are TRBV7-2 and TRBJ1-6; 11 bases map to TRBD1. The CDR3 extends over 15 amino acids. J was trimmed by 6 bases and V by 4 bases; bases with no gene match: 2. The V gene's germline CDR1 is SGHTA and CDR2 FQGNSA. CDR3 residues: CASSWGQGGNSPLHF. The CDR3 nucleotides read TGTGCCAGCAGCTGGGGACAGGGGGGTAATTCACCCCTCCACTTT.

CDR3 sequence: CASRISGQGAGEQYF. The DNA of the CDR3 is TGTGCCAGCAGAATCAGCGGACAGGGGGCTGGAGAGCAGTACTTC. The chain recombines TRBV6-5 with TRBJ2-7; TRBD1 matches 11 bases. The CDR3 sequence is 15 residues long. Per the germline V gene, CDR1 is MNHEY and CDR2 is SVGAGI. The junction had 11 bases not matched to a gene; V was cut back by 6 bases and J by 7 bases.

The V gene is TRBV7-8, the J gene TRBJ1-4, with TRBD1 identical over 10 bases. Germline loops: CDR1 SGHVS, CDR2 FQNEAQ. After removal of 3 bases from V and 8 bases from J, the junction contained 6 bases not matched to a gene. The CDR3 has 15 residues. The CDR3 here is CASSFRGTGDEKLFF. CDR3 DNA sequence: TGTGCCAGCAGCTTCCGGGGGACAGGGGACGAAAAACTGTTTTTT. Drawing the rest from reference TRBV7-8 and TRBJ1-4, the complete variable domain is GAGVSQSPRYKVAKRGQDVALRCDPISGHVSLFWYQQALGQGPEFLTYFQNEAQLDKSGLPSDRFFAERPEGSVSTLKIQRTQQEDSAVYLCASSFRGTGDEKLFFGSGTQLSVL.

V and J are TRBV7-2 and TRBJ2-5; 8 positions match TRBD1. Trimming cost V 2 bases and J 5 bases; bases outside gene matches: 7. From germline, CDR1 is SGHTA and CDR2 FQGNSA. The CDR3 extends over 15 amino acids. CDR3 sequence: CASSLPPGGLETQYF. The DNA for the CDR3 is TGTGCCAGCAGCTTACCCCCAGGGGGCCTGGAGACCCAGTACTTC.

The chain carries TRBV18 and TRBJ2-5; 13 bases are a match to TRBD2. CDR3 length: 17 residues. Germline V lookup: CDR1 KGHSH, CDR2 LQKENI. Trimming cost V 4 bases and J 3 bases; bases outside gene matches: 8. CDR3 in amino acids: CASSRVLAGGPEETQYF. As DNA, the CDR3 is TGTGCCAGCTCACGAGTACTAGCGGGGGGGCCTGAAGAGACCCAGTACTTC.

This clone has only a few counts. The chain combines TRBV2 with TRBJ1-1, with D unclear. This CDR3 has 13 residues. V was cut by 1 base and J by 1 base, with 4 bases left in between. CDR1 SNHLY and CDR2 FYNNEI come from the germline V gene. The CDR3 protein is CASSEGRNTEAFF. CDR3 bases: TGTGCCAGCAGTGAAGGGAGGAACACTGAAGCTTTCTTT.

This clone was seen just once. J is TRBJ2-3 and V is TRBV4-2; no reliable D call. The V end lost 0 bases, the J end lost 1 base, and 17 bases lay between the germline ends. Per germline, CDR1 LGHNA and CDR2 YNFKEQ. The CDR3 spans 18 residues. Here the CDR3 reads CASSQDPPRPSRTDTQYF. Here the CDR3 DNA reads TGTGCCAGCAGCCAAGATCCCCCTAGACCATCCCGCACAGATACGCAGTATTTT.

This clone was picked up one time. The chain links TRBV30 to TRBJ1-5; D is unresolved. Per germline, CDR1 GTSNPN and CDR2 SVGIG (reference sequence). The CDR3 contains 16 residues. Trimming took off 2 bases at V and 1 base at J, with 15 bases between the two ends. The CDR3 bases are TGTGCCTGGAGTTCCTCACCCACGGTGAGCAATCAGCCCCAGCATTTT. It specifies CAWSSSPTVSNQPQHF.

In this sample, this clone turned up a few times. In nucleotides, the CDR3 is TGTGCCGGGCAGGGGGCGAGGAATTCACCCCTCCACTTT. Protein: CAGQGARNSPLHF. The V gene is TRBV30, the J gene TRBJ1-6; 8 bases are shared with TRBD1. There are 13 residues in the CDR3. V trimming: 8 bases; J trimming: 7 bases; junction bases outside the gene matches: 7. Per germline, CDR1 GTSNPN and CDR2 SVGIG (reference sequence). The full variable domain, with the rest looked up from reference TRBV30 and TRBJ1-6, is SQTIHQWPATLVQPVGSPLSLECTVEGTSNPNLYWYRQAAGRGLQLLFYSVGIGQISSEVPQNLSASRPQDRQFILSSKKLLLSDSGFYLCAGQGARNSPLHFGNGTRLTVT.

The V gene is TRBV5-6, the J gene TRBJ1-1; TRBD1 agrees at 7 bases. This CDR3 contains 14 residues. Trimming cost V 4 bases and J 6 bases; bases outside gene matches: 9. The germline V gene has CDR1 SGHDT and CDR2 YYEEEE. In DNA form, the CDR3 reads TGTGCCAGCAGCCGGTCAGGGGGAAACGCTGAAGCTTTCTTT. This codes for CASSRSGGNAEAFF.

V gene TRBV6-5 combines with J gene TRBJ2-3, with 7 bases identical to TRBD1. Trimming removed 5 bases from V and 0 bases from J; junction bases left unmatched: 2. Looked up from germline, CDR1 is MNHEY and CDR2 is SVGAGI. There are 14 residues in the CDR3. CDR3 region: CASSRDRSTDTQYF. DNA for the CDR3: TGTGCCAGCAGTCGGGACAGAAGCACAGATACGCAGTATTTT.

This clone was picked up a small number of times. The genes are TRBV5-4 and TRBJ1-6, with 9 bases that match TRBD1. CDR1 and CDR2 (germline): SGHNT, YYREEE (reference sequence). Trimming cost V 1 base and J 5 bases; bases outside gene matches: 4. The CDR3 loop spans 16 amino acids. This chain's CDR3 is CASSLRTGEHNSPLHF. The CDR3 bases are TGTGCCAGCAGCTTGAGGACAGGGGAACATAATTCACCCCTCCACTTT.

V is TRBV6-2 or TRBV6-3 and J is TRBJ1-2; D may be TRBD1 (6 bases). Per germline, CDR1 MNHEY and CDR2 SVGEGT. V was clipped by 4 bases and J by 2 bases, with 14 bases between them. This CDR3 region has 15 residues. CDR3 bases: TGTGCCAGCAGTTCCCGACTGGGACAAAACTATGGCTACACCTTC. Its translation is CASSSRLGQNYGYTF.

V usage is TRBV6-5 and J usage is TRBJ1-1, with a possible D match to TRBD1 (6 bases). CDR1 and CDR2 from the germline V gene are MNHEY and SVGAGI. Trimming cost V 8 bases and J 1 base, with 11 bases left between them. CDR3 length equals 13 residues. CDR3: CASGPQGNTEAFF. Here the CDR3 DNA reads TGTGCCAGCGGTCCACAGGGGAACACTGAAGCTTTCTTT.